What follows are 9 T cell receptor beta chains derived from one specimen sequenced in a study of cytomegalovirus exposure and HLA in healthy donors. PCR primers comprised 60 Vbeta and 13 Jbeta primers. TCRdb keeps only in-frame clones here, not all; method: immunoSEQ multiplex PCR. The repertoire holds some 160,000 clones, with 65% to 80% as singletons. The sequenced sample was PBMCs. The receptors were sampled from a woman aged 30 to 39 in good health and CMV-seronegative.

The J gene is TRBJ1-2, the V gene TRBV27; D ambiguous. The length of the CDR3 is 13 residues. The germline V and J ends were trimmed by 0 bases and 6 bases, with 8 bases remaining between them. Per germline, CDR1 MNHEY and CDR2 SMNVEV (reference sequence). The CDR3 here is CASSLSFRDGYTF. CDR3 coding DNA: TGTGCCAGCAGTTTATCGTTTCGGGATGGCTACACCTTC.

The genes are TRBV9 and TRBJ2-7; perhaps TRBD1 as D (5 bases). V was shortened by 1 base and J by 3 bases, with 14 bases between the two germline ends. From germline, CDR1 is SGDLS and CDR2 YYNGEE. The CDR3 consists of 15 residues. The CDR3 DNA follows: TGTGCCAGCAGCGTAACTTCCAGGGCGATCTACGAGCAGTACTTC. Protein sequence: CASSVTSRAIYEQYF.

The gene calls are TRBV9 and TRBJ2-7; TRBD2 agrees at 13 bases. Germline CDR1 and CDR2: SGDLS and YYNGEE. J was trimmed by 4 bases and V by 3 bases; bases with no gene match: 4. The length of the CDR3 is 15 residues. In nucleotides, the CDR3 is TGTGCCAGCAGCGCTGGACTAGCGGGAGTTTACGAGCAGTACTTC. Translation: CASSAGLAGVYEQYF.

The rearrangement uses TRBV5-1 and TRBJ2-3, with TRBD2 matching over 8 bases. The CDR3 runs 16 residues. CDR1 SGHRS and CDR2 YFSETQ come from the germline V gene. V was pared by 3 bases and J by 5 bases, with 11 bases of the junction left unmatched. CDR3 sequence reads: CASSSLTGGLGDTQYF. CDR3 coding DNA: TGCGCCAGCAGCTCCCTAACGGGAGGGCTCGGAGATACGCAGTATTTT.

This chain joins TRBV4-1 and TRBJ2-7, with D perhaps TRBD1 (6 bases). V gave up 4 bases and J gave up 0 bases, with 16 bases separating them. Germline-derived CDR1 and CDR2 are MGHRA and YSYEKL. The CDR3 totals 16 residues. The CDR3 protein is CASSLHIDRNSYEQYF. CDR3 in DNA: TGCGCCAGCAGCCTACATATTGACAGGAACTCCTACGAGCAGTACTTC.

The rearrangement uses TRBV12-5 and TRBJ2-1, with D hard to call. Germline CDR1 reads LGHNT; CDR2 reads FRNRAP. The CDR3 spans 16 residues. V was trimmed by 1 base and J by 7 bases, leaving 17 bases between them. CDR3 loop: CASGLAPRPARNEQFF. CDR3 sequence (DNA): TGTGCTAGTGGTTTGGCCCCTCGGCCAGCGAGGAATGAGCAGTTCTTC.

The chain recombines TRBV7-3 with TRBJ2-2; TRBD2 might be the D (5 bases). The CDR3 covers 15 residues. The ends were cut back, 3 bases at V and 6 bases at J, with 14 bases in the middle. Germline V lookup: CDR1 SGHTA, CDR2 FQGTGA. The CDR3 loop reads CASSFTTSEAGELFF. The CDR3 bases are TGTGCCAGCAGCTTTACCACCTCGGAGGCCGGGGAGCTGTTTTTT.

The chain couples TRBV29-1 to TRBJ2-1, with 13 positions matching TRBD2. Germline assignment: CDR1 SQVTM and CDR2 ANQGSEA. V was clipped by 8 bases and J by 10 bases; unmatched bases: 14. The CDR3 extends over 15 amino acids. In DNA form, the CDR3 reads TGCAGCATGCAACACACTAGCGGGAGGGCCTGGGAGCAGTTCTTC. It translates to CSMQHTSGRAWEQFF.

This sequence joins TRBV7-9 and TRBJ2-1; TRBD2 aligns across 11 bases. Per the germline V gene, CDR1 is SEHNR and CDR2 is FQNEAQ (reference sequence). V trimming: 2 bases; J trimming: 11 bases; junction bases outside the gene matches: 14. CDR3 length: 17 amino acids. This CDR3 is CASSLSLAGGGFLKQFF. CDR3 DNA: TGTGCCAGCAGCTTAAGTCTAGCGGGGGGCGGGTTCCTAAAGCAGTTCTTC.